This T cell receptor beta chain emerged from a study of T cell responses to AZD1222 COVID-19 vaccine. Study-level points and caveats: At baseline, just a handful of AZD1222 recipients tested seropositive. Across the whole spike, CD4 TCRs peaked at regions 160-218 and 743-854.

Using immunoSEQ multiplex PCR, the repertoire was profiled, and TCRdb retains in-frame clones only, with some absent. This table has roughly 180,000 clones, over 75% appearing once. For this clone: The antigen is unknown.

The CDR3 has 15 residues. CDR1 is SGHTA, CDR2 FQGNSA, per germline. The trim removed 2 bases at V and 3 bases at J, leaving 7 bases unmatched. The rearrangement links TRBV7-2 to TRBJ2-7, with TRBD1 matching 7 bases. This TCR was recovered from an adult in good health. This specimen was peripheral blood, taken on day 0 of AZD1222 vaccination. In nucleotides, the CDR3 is TGTGCCAGCAGCTTACTCTCTGGACAGGTCTACGAGCAGTACTTC. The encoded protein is CASSLLSGQVYEQYF.